The 9 T cell receptor beta chains below were found in one sample sequenced in a study of CD8 T cells in ankylosing spondylitis. Study-wide results and limits: What appeared characteristic of ankylosing spondylitis blood was a TCR beta motif of eight highly homologous variants.

TCRdb reprocessed the 5' RACE reads via MiXCR and lists one record per CDR3 protein. The data contain around 890,000 distinct CDR3 sequences, 12% of them singletons. Their recognized antigens are unknown. What was sequenced was blood, either unsorted or a sorted T cell fraction (not recorded which). These receptors were obtained from a male donor with ankylosing spondylitis.

The gene calls are TRBV27 and TRBJ2-7; D not resolved. The CDR3 length is 14 residues. Germline V gene lookup returns CDR1 MNHEY and CDR2 SMNVEV (reference sequence). V lost 6 bases, J lost 2 bases, and 14 bases lay in between. DNA of the CDR3: TGTGCCAGCAGGAAGATTGGGATCACCTACGAGCAGTACTTC. Its protein is CASRKIGITYEQYF.

At least ten counts were recorded for this clonotype. This rearrangement joins TRBV20-1 to TRBJ2-7; D may be TRBD1 or TRBD2 (6 bases each). The germline CDR1 and CDR2 sequences are DFQATT and SNEGSKA (reference sequence). Trimming stripped 3 bases from V and 4 bases from J, with 16 bases between. The CDR3 covers 14 residues. This chain's CDR3 is CSASKPGAGYEQYF. CDR3 DNA sequence: TGCAGTGCTAGCAAACCAGGGGCGGGGTACGAGCAGTACTTC.

The CDR3 nucleotides read TGTGCCAGCAGTGATGACAGACCTAGCAATCAGCCCCAGCATTTT. Translation: CASSDDRPSNQPQHF. The chain carries TRBV6-1 and TRBJ1-5; perhaps TRBD1 as D (5 bases). Trimming pared 3 bases from V and 0 bases from J, leaving 9 bases between. This CDR3 is 15 amino acids long. Germline CDR1 MNHNS, CDR2 SASEGT.

This clonotype was recorded a few times. The chain carries TRBV7-2 and TRBJ2-5, with 12 bases identical to TRBD2. The V and J ends lost 10 bases and 5 bases, in that order; junction bases with no gene match: 11. The CDR3 extends over 15 amino acids. Germline V gene data show CDR1 as SGHTA and CDR2 as FQGNSA. CDR3 in DNA: TGTGCCACTCATCGACTAGCGGGAGTTGGCGAGACCCAGTACTTC. It is translated as CATHRLAGVGETQYF.

The chain is built from TRBV20-1 and TRBJ2-7; no firm D call. Germline V CDR1 and CDR2: DFQATT, SNEGSKA (reference sequence). V lost 1 base and J lost 3, with 7 bases in between. This CDR3 region has 12 residues. CDR3 in DNA: TGCAGTGCTAGAGCTGACAACTACGAGCAGTACTTC. This gives the protein CSARADNYEQYF.

The rearrangement links TRBV6-5 to TRBJ2-7; a weak D match, TRBD1 (6 bases). Germline lookup yields CDR1 MNHEY and CDR2 SVGAGI. The CDR3 loop spans 15 amino acids. The V end was cut by 2 bases, the J end by 2 bases, with 13 bases between. DNA of the CDR3: TGTGCCAGCAGTTACAATGGGGGCGGAGCCTACGAGCAGTACTTC. Its translation: CASSYNGGGAYEQYF.

This clonotype was found many times. V is TRBV7-9 and J is TRBJ2-5, with D possibly TRBD2 on 6 matching bases. Germline V gene lookup returns CDR1 SEHNR and CDR2 FQNEAQ (reference sequence). V lost 5 bases to trimming and J lost 4 bases, with 14 bases between them. This CDR3 region has 14 residues. In nucleotides, the CDR3 is TGTGCCAGCAGCACCCGGACGGAGGGAGAGACCCAGTACTTC. Translating it yields CASSTRTEGETQYF.

This clonotype was counted a few times. The rearrangement links TRBV6-1 to TRBJ2-7; 11 bases map to TRBD1. The germline V gene encodes CDR1 MNHNS and CDR2 SASEGT. The CDR3 spans 15 residues. The trim removed 8 bases at V and 5 bases at J, leaving 11 bases unmatched. CDR3 sequence reads: CASLYPGQGVHEQYF. CDR3 DNA sequence: TGTGCCAGCCTCTATCCGGGACAGGGGGTCCACGAGCAGTACTTC.

This clonotype was seen at least ten times. V and J are TRBV20-1 and TRBJ2-7; D perhaps matches TRBD1 (6 bases). Trimming took off 0 bases at V and 1 base at J, with 13 bases between the two ends. The CDR3 is made up of 15 amino acids. Germline CDR1 is DFQATT and CDR2 is SNEGSKA (reference sequence). CDR3 region: CSARDPGQGSYEQYF. The CDR3 bases are TGCAGTGCTAGAGACCCGGGGCAGGGGTCCTACGAGCAGTACTTC.